One and the same sample provided the 25 T cell receptor beta chains below, sequenced in a study of blood T cells in healthy people across ages. The use of a sample-barcoded 5' primer and a J-beta primer mix characterized a second PCR of roughly 7 to 11 cycles. TCRdb recomputed calls from the 5' RACE reads with MiXCR, one row per CDR3 protein. The table lists about 1.8 million distinct CDR3 sequences, approximately 50% of them singletons. Sequenced input: blood. These receptors came from a woman aged 40 to 49 in good health.

The rearrangement uses TRBV4-1 and TRBJ2-3; possibly TRBD1 or TRBD2 for D (5 bases each). The length of the CDR3 is 15 residues. Germline V gene sequence: CDR1 MGHRA, CDR2 YSYEKL. V dropped 1 base and J dropped 5 bases, with 13 bases sitting between them. The CDR3 nucleotides are TGCGCCAGCAGCCAAGTAACCGAGAGGGGAGATACGCAGTATTTT. Its protein product is CASSQVTERGDTQYF.

The chain carries TRBV20-1 and TRBJ1-5; D unresolved. CDR3 length: 14 amino acids. Germline loops: CDR1 DFQATT, CDR2 SNEGSKA (reference sequence). Trimming removed 3 bases from V and 3 bases from J, with 12 bases in between. The DNA of the CDR3 is TGCAGTGCTAGCAGGCCGGTTGACAATCAGCCCCAGCATTTT. Protein sequence: CSASRPVDNQPQHF.

This clonotype was seen a handful of times. The chain couples TRBV7-9 to TRBJ2-5, with D perhaps given as TRBD1 or TRBD2 (5 bases each). With 2 bases removed from V and 1 base from J, the gap between germline ends came to 11 bases. From germline, CDR1 is SEHNR and CDR2 FQNEAQ (reference sequence). The CDR3 loop spans 15 amino acids. CDR3 DNA sequence: TGTGCCAGCAGCTTAATGACGGGGACCCAAGAGACCCAGTACTTC. It encodes CASSLMTGTQETQYF. The entire variable domain, with the rest obtained from reference TRBV7-9 and TRBJ2-5, is as follows: DTGVSQNPRHKITKRGQNVTFRCDPISEHNRLYWYRQTLGQGPEFLTYFQNEAQLEKSRLLSDRFSAERPKGSFSTLEIQRTEQGDSAMYLCASSLMTGTQETQYFGPGTRLLVL.

The CDR3 here is CASSLNAGSTDTQYF. CDR3 DNA sequence: TGTGCCAGCAGCTTAAATGCAGGAAGCACAGATACGCAGTATTTT. The chain is built from TRBV7-2 and TRBJ2-3; D not certain. This CDR3 is 15 amino acids long. The germline V gene has CDR1 SGHTA and CDR2 FQGNSA. The V end lost 2 bases, the J end lost 0 bases, and 9 bases lay between the germline ends.

The V call is TRBV5-1, the J call TRBJ2-1, with 9 bases fitting TRBD2. V shed 0 bases and J 7 bases; nucleotides not matched to a gene: 5. The CDR3 contains 15 residues. Germline lookup yields CDR1 SGHRS and CDR2 YFSETQ. CDR3 sequence reads: CASSLVAGATNEQFF. CDR3 sequence (DNA): TGCGCCAGCAGCTTGGTAGCGGGGGCGACAAATGAGCAGTTCTTC. Combining the CDR3 with reference TRBV5-1 and TRBJ2-1 gives the whole variable domain KAGVTQTPRYLIKTRGQQVTLSCSPISGHRSVSWYQQTPGQGLQFLFEYFSETQRNKGNFPGRFSGRQFSNSRSEMNVSTLELGDSALYLCASSLVAGATNEQFFGPGTRLTVL.

The CDR3 reads CASSSGQSNSPLHF. DNA of the CDR3: TGCGCCAGCAGCTCCGGACAGTCTAATTCACCCCTCCACTTT. The J gene is TRBJ1-6, the V gene TRBV5-1; TRBD1 might be the D (6 bases). CDR1 and CDR2 from the germline V gene are SGHRS and YFSETQ. The CDR3 consists of 14 residues. Trimming left V 3 bases short and J 6 bases short, with 10 bases between. Together with reference TRBV5-1 and TRBJ1-6, the CDR3 gives the full variable domain: KAGVTQTPRYLIKTRGQQVTLSCSPISGHRSVSWYQQTPGQGLQFLFEYFSETQRNKGNFPGRFSGRQFSNSRSEMNVSTLELGDSALYLCASSSGQSNSPLHFGNGTRLTVT.

This chain connects TRBV20-1 to TRBJ2-7, with D perhaps matching TRBD1 or TRBD2 (5 bases each). The V end lost 5 bases, the J end lost 7 bases, and 9 bases lay between the germline ends. The CDR3 extends over 10 amino acids. From germline, CDR1 is DFQATT and CDR2 SNEGSKA (reference sequence). The CDR3 bases are TGCAGTGCTCCCAGGGAGGAGCAGTACTTC. It specifies CSAPREEQYF.

Ten or more counts support this clonotype. V gene TRBV5-4 combines with J gene TRBJ2-1; D is undetermined. CDR1 is SGHNT and CDR2 is YYREEE in the germline V gene (reference sequence). The V and J ends lost 0 bases and 5 bases respectively, with 6 bases between them. CDR3 size: 13 residues. CDR3 nucleotide sequence: TGTGCCAGCAGCTTGGTTGGAAACAATGAGCAGTTCTTC. Amino acids: CASSLVGNNEQFF.

The chain recombines TRBV4-2 with TRBJ1-2; 9 bases are shared with TRBD1. The CDR3 is 16 residues long. Germline CDR1 LGHNA, CDR2 YNFKEQ. With V trimmed by 1 base and J by 2 bases, 5 bases remained unmatched. CDR3 sequence (DNA): TGTGCCAGCAGCCAAGTCTCTGGACAGGGGAACTATGGCTACACCTTC. It encodes CASSQVSGQGNYGYTF.

The gene calls are TRBV20-1 and TRBJ1-4, with a tentative D call TRBD1 (5 bases). Germline CDR1 and CDR2: DFQATT and SNEGSKA (reference sequence). Trimming cost V 3 bases and J 0 bases, with 14 bases left between them. The CDR3 totals 16 residues. DNA for the CDR3: TGCAGTGCTAGCGGGGCTGGGGGGGCAACTAATGAAAAACTGTTTTTT. Translated, it gives CSASGAGGATNEKLFF.

The CDR3 DNA follows: TGTGCCGTTAGCGGGGGTGGGGCCAAAAACATTCAGTACTTC. Translation gives CAVSGGGAKNIQYF. This chain uses TRBV7-2 with TRBJ2-4; 9 bases line up with TRBD2. Looked up from germline, CDR1 is SGHTA and CDR2 is FQGNSA. V lost 11 bases and J lost 1; bases outside the gene matches: 6. The CDR3 spans 14 residues.

This clonotype was counted a few times. The rearrangement uses TRBV7-9 and TRBJ2-7; D is unresolved. The CDR3 consists of 14 residues. Germline CDR1 reads SEHNR; CDR2 reads FQNEAQ (reference sequence). The V and J ends lost 1 base and 3 bases respectively, with 10 bases between them. The CDR3 DNA sequence: TGTGCCAGCAGCTTAGGTCAGTACCACTACGAGCAGTACTTC. Translated, it gives CASSLGQYHYEQYF.

The CDR3 DNA sequence: TGTGCCACCAAACAAGACGGGATGAACACCGGGGAGCTGTTTTTT. It translates to CATKQDGMNTGELFF. The chain joins TRBV6-5 to TRBJ2-2; D perhaps matches TRBD2 (5 bases). Germline loops: CDR1 MNHEY, CDR2 SVGAGI. There are 15 residues in the CDR3. Trimming pared 10 bases from V and 1 base from J, leaving 16 bases between.

Only a few counts were recorded for this clonotype. The chain uses TRBV6-5 and TRBJ2-3; TRBD2 is a possible D gene (6 bases). The CDR3 covers 15 residues. CDR1 is MNHEY, CDR2 SVGAGI, per germline. V lost 6 bases to trimming and J lost 2 bases, with 15 bases between them. The CDR3 reads CASSVWRGITDTQYF. CDR3 nucleotides: TGTGCCAGCAGCGTATGGAGGGGAATCACAGATACGCAGTATTTT.

This clonotype occurred once. One end of the junction varies from germline; a read error may be responsible. The chain joins TRBV20-1 to TRBJ2-5; 9 bases match TRBD1. CDR1 is DFQATT and CDR2 is SNEGSKA in the germline V gene (reference sequence). The CDR3 covers 15 residues. Here the CDR3 DNA reads TGCAGCGCTAGAGAATTCAGGACAGGGGCCAATGAGCAGTACTTC. It translates to CSAREFRTGANEQYF.

Many counts were recorded for this clonotype. The V gene is TRBV12-3 or TRBV12-4, the J gene TRBJ2-7, with 13 bases lining up with TRBD2. The trim removed 5 bases at V and 0 bases at J, leaving 4 bases unmatched. The CDR3 covers 16 residues. In DNA form, the CDR3 reads TGTGCCAGCAGTCCGGGACTAGCGGGGAGCTCCTACGAGCAGTACTTC. Translating gives CASSPGLAGSSYEQYF.

V gene TRBV20-1 combines with J gene TRBJ1-5; D perhaps matches TRBD1 (6 bases). CDR3 length: 14 amino acids. Germline CDR1 is DFQATT and CDR2 is SNEGSKA (reference sequence). The germline V and J ends were trimmed by 6 bases and 1 base, with 13 bases remaining between them. CDR3 coding DNA: TGCAGTGCCCTTGACAGGAGGAGCAATCAGCCCCAGCATTTT. Translating gives CSALDRRSNQPQHF.

CDR3 sequence reads: CASSSLPGQGDYSNQPQHF. Written as DNA, the CDR3 is TGTGCCAGCAGCTCCCTCCCGGGACAGGGGGATTATAGCAATCAGCCCCAGCATTTT. This chain connects TRBV7-6 to TRBJ1-5; 11 nucleotides line up with TRBD1. Germline values: CDR1 SGHVS, CDR2 FNYEAQ. V trimming: 4 bases; J trimming: 0 bases; junction bases outside the gene matches: 11. The CDR3 sequence is 19 residues long.

The rearrangement uses TRBV4-2 and TRBJ1-2; 7 nucleotides line up with TRBD1. The CDR3 runs 14 residues. Unmatched junction bases numbered 7, after V lost 5 bases and J lost 4 bases. In germline, CDR1 is LGHNA, CDR2 YNFKEQ. The CDR3 DNA follows: TGTGCCAGCAGCGGTGACAGGGTCTCCTATGGCTACACCTTC. This codes for CASSGDRVSYGYTF.

The V gene is TRBV2, the J gene TRBJ1-2; D gene uncertain. Germline assignment: CDR1 SNHLY and CDR2 FYNNEI. The CDR3 is 13 amino acids. V was pared by 8 bases and J by 2 bases, with 12 bases between. This chain's CDR3 is CASHSRGNYGYTF. Written as DNA, the CDR3 is TGTGCCAGCCACAGTCGAGGGAACTATGGCTACACCTTC.

Only one count was recorded for this clonotype. Because the CDR3 is missing its conserved closing phenylalanine or tryptophan, this is likely a read error. The chain joins TRBV7-2 to TRBJ2-6; the D is unclear. V was pared by 2 bases and J by 4 bases, with 9 bases between. CDR1 and CDR2 from the germline V gene are SGHTA and FQGNSA. The CDR3 is 15 amino acids. The CDR3 is CASSLKGPGANVLTL. Here the CDR3 DNA reads TGTGCCAGCAGCTTAAAAGGGCCCGGGGCCAACGTCCTGACTTTA.

This chain uses TRBV4-1 with TRBJ2-4; a weak D match, TRBD1 (6 bases). The CDR3 loop spans 14 amino acids. V lost 4 bases, J lost 9 bases, and 16 bases lay in between. Germline values: CDR1 MGHRA, CDR2 YSYEKL. Here the CDR3 reads CASSREAGVGIQYF. The CDR3 DNA reads as TGCGCCAGCAGCCGGGAAGCAGGGGTGGGCATTCAGTACTTC.

A word on this clonotype: This may come from a read error, since a much larger clone is one base off. This chain connects TRBV7-2 to TRBJ2-5; 7 bases match TRBD2. The CDR3 contains 14 residues. With 1 base clipped from V and 2 bases from J, the junction kept 1 base outside the gene matches. Germline assignment: CDR1 SGHTA and CDR2 FQGNSA. The CDR3 loop reads CASSLGEGQETQYF. In DNA, the CDR3 is TGTGCCAGCAGCTTAGGGGAGGGGCAAGAGACCCAGTACTTC.

V gene TRBV6-2 or TRBV6-3 combines with J gene TRBJ2-1; D unresolved. The germline V and J ends were trimmed by 5 bases and 7 bases, with 9 bases remaining between them. The length of the CDR3 is 12 residues. The germline gives CDR1 MNHEY, CDR2 SVGEGT. The CDR3 nucleotides read TGTGCCAGCAGTAAGATCGGGAATGAGCAGTTCTTC. As protein: CASSKIGNEQFF.

V is TRBV20-1 and J is TRBJ1-2; D is perhaps TRBD1 (6 bases). The CDR3 is made up of 15 amino acids. V was trimmed by 6 bases and J by 0 bases, leaving 17 bases between them. Germline lookup yields CDR1 DFQATT and CDR2 SNEGSKA (reference sequence). The CDR3 DNA reads TGCAGTGCCAGGGGAGGGGGAGCCTCTAACTATGGCTACACCTTC. Translation: CSARGGGASNYGYTF.